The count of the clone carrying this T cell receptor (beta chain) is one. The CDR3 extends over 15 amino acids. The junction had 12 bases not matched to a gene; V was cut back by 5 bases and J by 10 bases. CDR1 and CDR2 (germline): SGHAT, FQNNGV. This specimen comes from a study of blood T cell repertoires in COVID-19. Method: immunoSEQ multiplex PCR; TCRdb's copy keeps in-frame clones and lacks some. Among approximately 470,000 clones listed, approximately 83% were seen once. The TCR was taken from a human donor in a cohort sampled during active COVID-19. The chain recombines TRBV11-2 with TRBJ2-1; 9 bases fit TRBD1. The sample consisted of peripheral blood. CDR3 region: CASSPQRTGVVEQFF. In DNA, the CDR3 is TGTGCCAGCAGCCCTCAGAGGACAGGGGTGGTGGAGCAGTTCTTC.